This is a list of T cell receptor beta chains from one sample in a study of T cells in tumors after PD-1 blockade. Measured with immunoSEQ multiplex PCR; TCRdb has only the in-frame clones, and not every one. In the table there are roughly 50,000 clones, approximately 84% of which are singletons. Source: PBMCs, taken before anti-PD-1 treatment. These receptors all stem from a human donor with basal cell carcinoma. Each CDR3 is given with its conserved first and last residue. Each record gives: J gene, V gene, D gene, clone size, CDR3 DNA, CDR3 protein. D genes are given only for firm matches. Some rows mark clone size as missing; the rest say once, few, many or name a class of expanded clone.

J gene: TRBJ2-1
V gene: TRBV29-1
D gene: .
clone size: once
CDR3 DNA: TGCAGCGTTGACTCAAATTACAATGAGCAGTTCTTC
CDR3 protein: CSVDSNYNEQFF

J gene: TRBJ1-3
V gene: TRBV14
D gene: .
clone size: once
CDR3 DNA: TGTGCCAGCAGCCAAGATCAACGGGGAAACACCATATATTTT
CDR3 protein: CASSQDQRGNTIYF

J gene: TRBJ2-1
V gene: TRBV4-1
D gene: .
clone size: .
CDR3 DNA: TGCGCCAGCAGCCAAGACCCTGGGACATCCGTAAAGAATGAGCAGTTCTTC
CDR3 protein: CASSQDPGTSVKNEQFF

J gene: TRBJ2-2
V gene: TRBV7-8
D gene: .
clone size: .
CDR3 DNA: TGTGCCAGCAGCTTAGCCGCCCCAGGGTACGGGGAGCTGTTTTTT
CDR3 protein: CASSLAAPGYGELFF

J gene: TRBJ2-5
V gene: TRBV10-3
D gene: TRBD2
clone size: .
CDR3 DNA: TGTGCCACGACGGGGGGGCTCGTGGCACAAGAGACCCAGTACTTC
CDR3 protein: CATTGGLVAQETQYF

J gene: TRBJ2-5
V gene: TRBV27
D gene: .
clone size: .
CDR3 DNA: TGTGCCAGCAGTTTACGTGTTACCCACGAGACCCAGTACTTC
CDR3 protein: CASSLRVTHETQYF

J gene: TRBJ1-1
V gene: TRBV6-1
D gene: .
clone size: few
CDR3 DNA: TGTGCCAGCAGTGAAAGAAGAGTCATGAACACTGAAGCTTTCTTT
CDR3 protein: CASSERRVMNTEAFF

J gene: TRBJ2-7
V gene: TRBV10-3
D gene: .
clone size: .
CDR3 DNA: TGTGCCATCAGTGAGTCGTCAGGGGTAATAGTGCAGTACTTC
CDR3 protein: CAISESSGVIVQYF

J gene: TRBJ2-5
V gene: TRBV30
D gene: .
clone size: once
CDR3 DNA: TGTGCCTGGACCGACTCGACAGTGAAAAAGACCCAGTACTTC
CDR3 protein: CAWTDSTVKKTQYF

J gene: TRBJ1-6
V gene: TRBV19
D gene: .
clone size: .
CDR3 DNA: TGTGCCAGTAAGGGACCGTCAAATTCACCCCTCCACTTT
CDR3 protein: CASKGPSNSPLHF

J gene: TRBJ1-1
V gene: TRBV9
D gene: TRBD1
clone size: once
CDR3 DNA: TGTGCCAGCAGCGTAGAGGGGGCCACTGAAGCTTTCTTT
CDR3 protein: CASSVEGATEAFF

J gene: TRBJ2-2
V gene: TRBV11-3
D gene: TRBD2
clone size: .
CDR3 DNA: TGTGCCAGCTCCTCTTACGGGCTAGCGGGGAACACCGGGGAGCTGTTTTTT
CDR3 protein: CASSSYGLAGNTGELFF

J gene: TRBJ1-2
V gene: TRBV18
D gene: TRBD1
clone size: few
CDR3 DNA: TGTGCCAGCTCACGGATGAAAGGACAGGGGGCGAATCATGGCTACACCTTC
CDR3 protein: CASSRMKGQGANHGYTF

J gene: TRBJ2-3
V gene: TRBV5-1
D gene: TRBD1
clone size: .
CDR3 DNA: TGCGCCAGCAGCTTGTCCGGGACAGGGGGGCGGGATACAGATACGCAGTATTTT
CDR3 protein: CASSLSGTGGRDTDTQYF

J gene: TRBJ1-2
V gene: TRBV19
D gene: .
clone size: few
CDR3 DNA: TGTGCCAGTAGTATAGGAGGGCTGTCTAACTATGGCTACACCTTC
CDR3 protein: CASSIGGLSNYGYTF

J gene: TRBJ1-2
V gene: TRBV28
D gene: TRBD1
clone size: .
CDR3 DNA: TGTGCCAGCAGCCTTGATACAGGGGCGATTAACTATGGCTACACCTTC
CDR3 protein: CASSLDTGAINYGYTF

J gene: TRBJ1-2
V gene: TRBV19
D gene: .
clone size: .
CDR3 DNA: TGTGCCAGTAGGTCCTCGGGTGTACGATATGGCTACACCTTC
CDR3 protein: CASRSSGVRYGYTF

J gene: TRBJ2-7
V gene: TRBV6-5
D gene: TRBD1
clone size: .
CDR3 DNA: TGTGCCAGCAGTTCGGGACAGGGGGTTTTAGTCTACGAGCAGTACTTC
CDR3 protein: CASSSGQGVLVYEQYF

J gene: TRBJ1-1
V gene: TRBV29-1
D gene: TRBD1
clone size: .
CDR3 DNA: TGCAGCGTTGATCCCGACAGGGGGGACACTGAAGCTTTCTTT
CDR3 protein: CSVDPDRGDTEAFF

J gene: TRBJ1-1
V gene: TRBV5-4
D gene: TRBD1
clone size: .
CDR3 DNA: TGTGCCAGCAGCTCCTCCGGGACAGCAATGAACACTGAAGCTTTCTTT
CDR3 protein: CASSSSGTAMNTEAFF

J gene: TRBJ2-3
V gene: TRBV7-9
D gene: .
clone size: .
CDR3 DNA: TGTGCCAGCAGCTTAAATTTAGGGTCTAGCACAGATACGCAGTATTTT
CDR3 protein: CASSLNLGSSTDTQYF

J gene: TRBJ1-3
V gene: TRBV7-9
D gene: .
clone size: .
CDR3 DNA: TGTGCCAGCAGCTTTACGGCAAACACCATATATTTT
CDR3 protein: CASSFTANTIYF

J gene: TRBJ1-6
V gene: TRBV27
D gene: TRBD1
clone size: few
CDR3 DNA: TGTGCCAGCAGTCCCGGACAGGGGGCGAAAACACCCCTCCACTTT
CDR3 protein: CASSPGQGAKTPLHF

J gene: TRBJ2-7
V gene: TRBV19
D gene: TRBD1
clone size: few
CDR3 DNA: TGTGCCAGTAGTCCCATGACAGGGGGCCACGAGCAGTACTTC
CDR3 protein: CASSPMTGGHEQYF

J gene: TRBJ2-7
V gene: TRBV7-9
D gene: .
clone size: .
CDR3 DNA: TGTGCCAGCAGCTCGATGCAGGAGACTACCTACGAGCAGTACTTC
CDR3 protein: CASSSMQETTYEQYF

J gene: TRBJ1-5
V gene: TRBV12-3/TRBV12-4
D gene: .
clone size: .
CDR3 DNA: TGTGCCAGCAGTTTATTGGAAGATCAGCCCCAGCATTTT
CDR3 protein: CASSLLEDQPQHF

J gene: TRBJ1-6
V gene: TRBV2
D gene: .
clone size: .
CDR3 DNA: TGTGCCAGCACGGAACGGCACTCCGAAAGAATCTTTAATTCACCCCTCCACTTT
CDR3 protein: CASTERHSERIFNSPLHF

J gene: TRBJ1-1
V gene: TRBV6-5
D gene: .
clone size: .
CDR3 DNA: TGTGCCAGTTTCCCCCTCGGGACAATGAACACTGAAGCTTTCTTT
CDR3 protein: CASFPLGTMNTEAFF

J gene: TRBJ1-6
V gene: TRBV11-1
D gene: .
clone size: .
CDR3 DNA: TGTGCCAGCAGATCGACCCCCAGGGGTTCACCCCTCCACTTT
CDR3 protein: CASRSTPRGSPLHF

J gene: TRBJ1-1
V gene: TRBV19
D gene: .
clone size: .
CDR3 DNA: TGTGCCAGCGCTATACAGGGAAGAGGCACTGAAGCTTTCTTT
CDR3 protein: CASAIQGRGTEAFF

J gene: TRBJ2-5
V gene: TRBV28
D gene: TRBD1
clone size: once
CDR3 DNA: TGTGCCAGCAGTTTTACTAGGACAGGGGGGGAGACCCAGTACTTC
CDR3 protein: CASSFTRTGGETQYF

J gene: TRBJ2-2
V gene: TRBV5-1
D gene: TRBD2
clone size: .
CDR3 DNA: TGCGCCAGCAGCCAGCGGGGGGAAGGCGGGGAGCTGTTTTTT
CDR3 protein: CASSQRGEGGELFF

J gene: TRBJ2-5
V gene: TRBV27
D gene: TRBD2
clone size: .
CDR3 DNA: TGTGCCAGCAGTTTGGGACTAGCCGGAGAGACCCAGTACTTC
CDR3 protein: CASSLGLAGETQYF

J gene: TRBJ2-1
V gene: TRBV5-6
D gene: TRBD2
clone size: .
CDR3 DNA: TGTGCCAGCAGCCCACTAGCGGGGTACTCCTACAATGAGCAGTTCTTC
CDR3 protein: CASSPLAGYSYNEQFF

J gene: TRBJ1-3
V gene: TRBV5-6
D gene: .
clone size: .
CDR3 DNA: TGTGCCAGCAGCAAGACAGGACCTGGTGACACCATATATTTT
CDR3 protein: CASSKTGPGDTIYF

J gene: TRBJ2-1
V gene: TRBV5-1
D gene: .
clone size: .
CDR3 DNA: TGCGCCAGCAGCTTGGATCCAGGGCTCTCCTACAATGAGCAGTTCTTC
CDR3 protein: CASSLDPGLSYNEQFF

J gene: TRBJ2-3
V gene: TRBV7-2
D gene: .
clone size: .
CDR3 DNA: TGTGCCAGCAGCTTCCGGCAAAGCACAGATACGCAGTATTTT
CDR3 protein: CASSFRQSTDTQYF

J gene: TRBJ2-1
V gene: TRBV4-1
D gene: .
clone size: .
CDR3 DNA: TGCGCCAGCAGCCTCTGGAATGAGCAGTTCTTC
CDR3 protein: CASSLWNEQFF

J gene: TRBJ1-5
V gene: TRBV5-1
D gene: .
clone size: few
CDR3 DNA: TGCGCCAGCAGCCCGACAGGTTCGAGCAATCAGCCCCAGCATTTT
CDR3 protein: CASSPTGSSNQPQHF

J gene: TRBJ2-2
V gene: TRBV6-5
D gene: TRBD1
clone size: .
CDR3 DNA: TGTGCCAGCAGTTACTGGACAGGTACCGGGGAGCTGTTTTTT
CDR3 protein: CASSYWTGTGELFF

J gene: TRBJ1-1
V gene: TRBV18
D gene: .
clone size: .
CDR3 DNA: TGTGCCAGCTCACCCCATGGAGGCCTGGACACTGAAGCTTTCTTT
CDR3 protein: CASSPHGGLDTEAFF

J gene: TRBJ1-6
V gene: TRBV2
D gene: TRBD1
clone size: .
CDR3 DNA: TGTGCCAGCAATTCATTCGGGACAGATAATTCACCCCTCCACTTT
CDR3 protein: CASNSFGTDNSPLHF

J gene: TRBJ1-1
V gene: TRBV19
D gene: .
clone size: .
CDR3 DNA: TGTGCCAGTAGTATGTACCAGGGGAACACTGAAGCTTTCTTT
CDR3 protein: CASSMYQGNTEAFF

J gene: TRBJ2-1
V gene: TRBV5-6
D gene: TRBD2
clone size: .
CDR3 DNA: TGTGCCAGCAGCCCCGGGACTAGCAGATACAATGAGCAGTTCTTC
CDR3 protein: CASSPGTSRYNEQFF

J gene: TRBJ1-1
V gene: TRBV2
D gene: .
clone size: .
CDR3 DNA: TGTGCCAGCAGTGATGGGGGGAGAACTGAAGCTTTCTTT
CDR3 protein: CASSDGGRTEAFF